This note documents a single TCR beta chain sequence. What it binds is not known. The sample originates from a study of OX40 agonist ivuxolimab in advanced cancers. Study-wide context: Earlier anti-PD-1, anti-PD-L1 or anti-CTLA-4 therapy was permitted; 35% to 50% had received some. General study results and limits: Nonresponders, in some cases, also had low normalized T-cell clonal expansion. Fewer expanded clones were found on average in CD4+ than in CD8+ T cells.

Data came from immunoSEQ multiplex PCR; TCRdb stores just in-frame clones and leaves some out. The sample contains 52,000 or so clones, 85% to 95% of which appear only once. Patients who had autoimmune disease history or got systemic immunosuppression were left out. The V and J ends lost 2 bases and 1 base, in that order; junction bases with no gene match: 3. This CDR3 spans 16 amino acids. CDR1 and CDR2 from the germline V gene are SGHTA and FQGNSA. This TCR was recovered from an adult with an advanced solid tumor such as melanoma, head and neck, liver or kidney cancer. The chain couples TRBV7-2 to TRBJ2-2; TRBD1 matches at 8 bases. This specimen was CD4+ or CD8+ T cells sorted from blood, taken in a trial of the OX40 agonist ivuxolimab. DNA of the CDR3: TGTGCCAGCAGCTTATGGGACAGGCAGAACACCGGGGAGCTGTTTTTT. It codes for CASSLWDRQNTGELFF.